Listed below are T cell receptor beta chains from one sample, sequenced in a study of blood T cell repertoires in COVID-19. Clones were read by immunoSEQ multiplex PCR, and TCRdb kept only the in-frame ones, dropping some. The sample has around 250,000 clones, around 90% seen once. The sample taken for sequencing was peripheral blood. These receptors were taken from a woman between 40 and 55 years old who had recovered from COVID-19. Both conserved end residues are part of each CDR3.

V	J	CDR3
TRBV19	TRBJ1-1	CASSFREISTEAFF
TRBV6-5	TRBJ2-1	CASSYTGQLTYNEQFF
TRBV2	TRBJ2-7	CASSERSYEQYF
TRBV5-5	TRBJ2-7	CASSLTSGVSYEQYF
TRBV4-1	TRBJ2-2	CASSQYSPLDFISTGELFF
TRBV3-1/TRBV3-2	TRBJ2-1	CASSHEAGPQFF
TRBV14	TRBJ2-2	CAWSSQLAGETGELFF
TRBV28	TRBJ2-1	CASSLPGAASYNEQFF
TRBV28	TRBJ1-4	CASSPHPDREGKLFF
TRBV14	TRBJ2-2	CASSQLAGSTGELFF
TRBV24-1	TRBJ1-5	CATSGSTGSSNQPQHF
TRBV25-1	TRBJ1-2	CASSEGGAWTF
TRBV5-1	TRBJ2-5	CASSLAGLGSKETQYF
TRBV21-1	TRBJ1-3	CASSPGVGNTIYF
TRBV27	TRBJ2-4	CASSLRGTAPGAKNIQYF
TRBV6-1	TRBJ2-1	CASSELLAGGRGEQFF
TRBV21-1	TRBJ2-2	CASRTSFREELFF
TRBV30	TRBJ2-4	CAWDRGQNIQYF
TRBV6-1	TRBJ2-1	CASSELLSSYNEQFF
TRBV7-3	TRBJ2-6	CASSLMAGSGGANVLTF
TRBV5-1	TRBJ1-2	CASSPDSNYGYTF
TRBV14	TRBJ2-5	CASSQGLAGVETQYF
TRBV13	TRBJ1-4	CASSRGGVGEKLFF
TRBV11-1	TRBJ2-4	CASSPPSGENIQYF
TRBV9	TRBJ2-7	CASSNGQSYEQYF
TRBV7-9	TRBJ2-4	CASSLAGEGNIQYF
TRBV16	TRBJ2-7	CASTIHPSVTYYEQYF
TRBV5-4	TRBJ2-3	CASSLKVEGGTDTQYF
TRBV29-1	TRBJ2-7	CSVGGNLDYEQYF
TRBV11-3	TRBJ2-1	CASSLGWGGDNEQFF
TRBV4-1	TRBJ2-5	CASSQGRSASQETQYF
TRBV6-5	TRBJ1-3	CASSRTGGRNTIYF
TRBV7-3	TRBJ2-3	CASSRAADSADTQYF
TRBV5-1	TRBJ2-3	CASSLQGRTLDTQYF
TRBV6-4	TRBJ2-1	CASSVVQGGNEQFF
TRBV4-1	TRBJ2-7	CASSQVGTRHYEQYF
TRBV5-6	TRBJ1-4	CASSWGLGGRSEKLFF
TRBV19	TRBJ2-3	CASTLTAGVPETQYF
TRBV28	TRBJ2-7	CASKSGRLSEQYF
TRBV19	TRBJ2-7	CASSMGRGADEQYF
TRBV7-6	TRBJ2-3	CASSLLAGYTDTQYF
TRBV27	TRBJ2-5	CASSPWAGAQETQYF
TRBV12-3/TRBV12-4	TRBJ1-5	CASKALAGQPQHF
TRBV4-2	TRBJ2-7	CASSRSGGPNEQYF
TRBV15	TRBJ2-5	CATSRSIAGGETQYF
TRBV5-1	TRBJ1-1	CASSSTGGTSDTEAFF
TRBV18	TRBJ1-5	CASSPTGVLDNQPQHF
TRBV5-4	TRBJ2-3	CASSLAGGRTDTQYF
TRBV5-1	TRBJ2-1	CASSLAQLAGVYNEQFF
TRBV19	TRBJ1-2	CASSFPGDYGYTF
TRBV5-6	TRBJ2-2	CASSWDTRSGELFF
TRBV28	TRBJ1-2	CASSYVGGEGYTF
TRBV6-1	TRBJ1-2	CASSEAPGQGPGYTF
TRBV3-1/TRBV3-2	TRBJ1-2	CASSLQGFNYGYTF
TRBV28	TRBJ2-7	CASSLVPSDEQYF
TRBV9	TRBJ2-1	CASSVGLAGELNEQFF
TRBV9	TRBJ2-5	CASSGTEFQETQYF
TRBV11-1	TRBJ2-5	CASSLAPGGWERETQYF
TRBV7-9	TRBJ2-5	CASSRSMETQYF